This passage covers 7 T cell receptor beta chains from one sample sequenced in a study of T cells in Graves' hyperthyroidism and ophthalmopathy. Using RNA transcripts as the source, TCR beta CDR3 regions were amplified. Initially, a first-round RT-PCR of the TCR CDR3 employed the HTBI primer set. TCRdb passed the multiplex PCR reads through MiXCR, listing each CDR3 protein once. This repertoire shows about 740,000 distinct CDR3 sequences, 12% to 15% found once; its top ten account for roughly 10%. Material for sequencing was blood. The receptors shown here come from a woman aged 18-35 years with Graves' hyperthyroidism.

This clonotype was counted at least ten times. The V gene is TRBV20-1, the J gene TRBJ2-3; 7 positions match TRBD1. V dropped 8 bases and J dropped 0; count of bases not matched to a gene: 8. This CDR3 is 14 amino acids long. Germline V CDR1 and CDR2: DFQATT, SNEGSKA (reference sequence). This chain's CDR3 is CSSKTGPSTDTQYF. CDR3 bases: TGCAGTTCGAAGACAGGGCCGAGCACAGATACGCAGTATTTT.

The chain carries TRBV29-1 and TRBJ1-1; D is perhaps TRBD1 (5 bases). Germline V lookup: CDR1 SQVTM, CDR2 ANQGSEA. Trimming pared 5 bases from V and 5 bases from J, leaving 18 bases between. CDR3 length: 14 amino acids. DNA of the CDR3: TGCAGCGTTCTTGGAATTGCCAGGGCGACTGAAGCTTTCTTT. Protein: CSVLGIARATEAFF.

In this sample, this clonotype turned up a few times. The chain carries TRBV7-7 and TRBJ2-1; D remains ambiguous. Trimming pared 5 bases from V and 5 bases from J, leaving 10 bases between. The CDR3 is 13 residues long. Looked up from germline, CDR1 is SSHAT and CDR2 is FNYEAQ (reference sequence). CDR3 protein: CASSVRLNNEQFF. Written as DNA, the CDR3 is TGTGCCAGCAGCGTGCGGCTGAACAATGAGCAGTTCTTC.

Ten or more counts support this clonotype. The V and J genes are TRBV7-9 and TRBJ2-7; TRBD1 matches 9 bases. This CDR3 region has 14 residues. Unmatched junction bases numbered 9, after V lost 5 bases and J lost 7 bases. Germline V gene sequence: CDR1 SEHNR, CDR2 FQNEAQ (reference sequence). CDR3 sequence (DNA): TGTGCCAGCAGCCTGACCGGGACAGGGAATGAGCAGTACTTC. Protein sequence: CASSLTGTGNEQYF.

The chain is built from TRBV29-1 and TRBJ2-1; 10 bases agree with TRBD2. Germline CDR1 reads SQVTM; CDR2 reads ANQGSEA. This CDR3 comprises 14 residues. V shed 6 bases and J 10 bases; nucleotides not matched to a gene: 12. The CDR3 here is CSVETSGFSYEQFF. In DNA form, the CDR3 reads TGCAGCGTCGAGACTAGCGGGTTCTCCTACGAGCAGTTCTTC.

This clonotype occurred many times. The V gene is TRBV6-1, the J gene TRBJ2-7, with TRBD2 matching 10 bases. V shed 6 bases and J 3 bases; nucleotides not matched to a gene: 8. The CDR3 is 15 amino acids. Germline V lookup: CDR1 MNHNS, CDR2 SASEGT. CDR3: CASSPGLAGDYEQYF. The CDR3 DNA reads TGTGCCAGCAGCCCCGGGCTAGCGGGGGACTACGAGCAGTACTTC.

This clonotype was seen a few times. The chain is built from TRBV29-1 and TRBJ2-5; D is unresolved. The CDR3 is made up of 13 amino acids. Germline CDR1 is SQVTM and CDR2 is ANQGSEA. Trimming left V 4 bases short and J 0 bases short, with 9 bases between. The CDR3 region is CSVGRWDQETQYF. CDR3 bases: TGCAGCGTTGGGCGCTGGGACCAAGAGACCCAGTACTTC.